This T cell receptor (beta chain) was profiled in a study of T and B cells in COVID-19 patients. The overall study: Active-infection patients were older, median 67 years, than recovered patients, median approximately 35 years. Critical illness requiring mechanical ventilation or extracorporeal membrane oxygenation affected about 60% of the roughly 20 active-infection patients. The study, taken as a whole, reports: Highly clonal in active COVID-19, TRB repertoires exceeded healthy-donor diversity and richness at recovery.

Each TRB amplification used about 250-550 ng of genomic DNA from blood. In its sample, this clonotype was seen a few times. Its specificity is not known. TRB rearrangements were amplified by multiplex PCR with BIOMED2 TRB-A/B primers. TCRdb processed the multiplex PCR reads anew with MiXCR; each CDR3 protein has one entry. The sample yields 15,000 to 20,000 distinct CDR3 sequences, over 25% seen once. CDR1 is SQVTM and CDR2 is ANQGSEA in the germline V gene. V dropped 6 bases and J dropped 1 base, with 2 bases sitting between them. The CDR3 runs to 10 residues. The receptor comes from a human donor who had recovered from COVID-19. The chain carries TRBV29-1 and TRBJ2-3; D unclear. Material for sequencing was blood. The CDR3 region has the DNA TGCAGCGTACGCACAGATACGCAGTATTTT. Its translation is CSVRTDTQYF.